These 8 T cell receptor beta chains were all obtained from the same sample, sequenced in a study of identical twins. TCRdb recomputed calls from the 5' RACE reads with MiXCR, one row per CDR3 protein. Of about 210,000 distinct CDR3 sequences in the sample, over 8% are singletons; the top ten hold about 5%. Sequencing input: memory (CD45RO+) T cells sorted from blood. Source of these receptors: a woman between 18 and 30 years old in good health.

The sample holds a few counts of this clonotype. The CDR3 spells CSARRTGIDEQYF. The CDR3 DNA reads TGCAGTGCTAGAAGGACAGGGATCGACGAGCAGTACTTC. The chain is built from TRBV20-1 and TRBJ2-7; 8 bases line up with TRBD1. There are 13 residues in the CDR3. The junction had 5 bases not matched to a gene; V was cut back by 2 bases and J by 5 bases. Germline V lookup: CDR1 DFQATT, CDR2 SNEGSKA (reference sequence).

The J gene is TRBJ2-3, the V gene TRBV6-4, with 10 positions matching TRBD2. The CDR3 length is 16 residues. Germline V CDR1 and CDR2: MRHNA, SNTAGT. Germline trimming cut 3 bases from V and 2 bases from J; bases unmatched to any gene: 5. The CDR3 loop is CASSESGGAPTDTQYF. Written as DNA, the CDR3 is TGTGCCAGCAGTGAGAGCGGGGGGGCTCCCACAGATACGCAGTATTTT.

This clonotype was detected many times. The V gene is TRBV12-3 or TRBV12-4, the J gene TRBJ2-5; possible D gene TRBD2, 7 bases. CDR3 length equals 12 residues. V was cut by 6 bases and J by 5 bases, with 10 bases left in between. CDR3 region: CASRQGGETQYF. In nucleotides, the CDR3 is TGTGCCAGCAGACAGGGAGGGGAGACCCAGTACTTC.

The J gene is TRBJ2-1, the V gene TRBV7-9, with unresolved D. Trimming removed 5 bases from V and 5 bases from J, with 19 bases in between. Germline values: CDR1 SEHNR, CDR2 FQNEAQ (reference sequence). The CDR3 runs to 16 residues. The CDR3 region has the DNA TGTGCCAGCAGCCCTCTTTTTTGGTTCCCACACAATGAGCAGTTCTTC. Translating gives CASSPLFWFPHNEQFF.

The chain uses TRBV5-1 and TRBJ2-7, with 7 bases aligning to TRBD1. Germline V CDR1 and CDR2: SGHRS, YFSETQ. Trimming at V came to 4 bases and at J to 3 bases, leaving 4 bases not matched to a gene. CDR3 length: 13 residues. The CDR3 DNA is TGCGCCAGCAGCCCTGGGACAGTCTACGAGCAGTACTTC. This codes for CASSPGTVYEQYF.

This clonotype has ten or more counts. The J gene is TRBJ2-3, the V gene TRBV7-2, with 8 nucleotides matching TRBD2. Looked up from germline, CDR1 is SGHTA and CDR2 is FQGNSA. Losses at the gene ends were 5 bases for V and 2 bases for J; bases not matched to a gene: 9. This CDR3 region has 16 residues. CDR3 in amino acids: CASSEGSSGYTDTQYF. CDR3 nucleotide sequence: TGTGCCAGCAGCGAAGGTTCTAGCGGGTACACAGATACGCAGTATTTT.

J is TRBJ2-7 and V is TRBV6-1; a possible D gene is TRBD1 (6 bases). This CDR3 comprises 15 residues. Germline lookup yields CDR1 MNHNS and CDR2 SASEGT. Trimming left V 4 bases short and J 0 bases short, with 13 bases between. CDR3 protein: CASSGTVSSSYEQYF. The CDR3 region has the DNA TGTGCCAGCAGTGGGACAGTCTCCAGCTCCTACGAGCAGTACTTC.

In this sample, this clonotype turned up many times. CDR3 sequence: CSARDLGVWDTEAFF. DNA of the CDR3: TGCAGTGCTAGAGATCTCGGGGTCTGGGACACTGAAGCTTTCTTT. The chain is built from TRBV20-1 and TRBJ1-1; D is uncertain. The CDR3 consists of 15 residues. Trimming stripped 0 bases from V and 3 bases from J, with 14 bases between. Germline V gene data show CDR1 as DFQATT and CDR2 as SNEGSKA (reference sequence).